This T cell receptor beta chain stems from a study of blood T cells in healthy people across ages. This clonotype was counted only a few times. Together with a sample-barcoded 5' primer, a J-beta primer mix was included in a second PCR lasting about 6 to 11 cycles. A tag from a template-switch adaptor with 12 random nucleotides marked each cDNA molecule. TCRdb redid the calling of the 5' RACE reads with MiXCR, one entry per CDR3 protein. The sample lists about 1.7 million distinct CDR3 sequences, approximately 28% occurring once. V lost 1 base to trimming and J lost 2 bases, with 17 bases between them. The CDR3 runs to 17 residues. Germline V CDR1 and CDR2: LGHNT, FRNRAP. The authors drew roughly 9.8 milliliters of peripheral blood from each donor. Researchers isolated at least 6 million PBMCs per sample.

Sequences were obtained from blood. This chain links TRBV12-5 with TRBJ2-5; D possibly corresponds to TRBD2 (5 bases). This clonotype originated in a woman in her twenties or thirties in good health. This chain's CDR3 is CASGLAGGGRSQETQYF. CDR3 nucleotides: TGTGCTAGTGGTTTGGCCGGAGGCGGCAGGTCACAAGAGACCCAGTACTTC.